These 14 T cell receptor beta chains were sequenced from one sample in a study of vaccination effects on CD4 cells after COVID-19. Their antigens remain unidentified. The protocol was immunoSEQ multiplex PCR, while the TCRdb copy is restricted to in-frame clones and leaves out a portion. The profile shows roughly 59,000 clones, around 80% of them singletons. In the ViraFEST assay, antigen-specific CD4+ clonotypes were identified by expansion after peptide-pool stimulation. Isolation of CD4+ T cells took place after 10 days of culture. BNT162b2 vaccine or mRNA-1273 vaccine was given to participants in two doses. The source material was CD4+ T cells from PBMCs cultured with HCoV-OC43 spike peptides, sampled after COVID-19 vaccination. Indicated subset: HCoV-OC43 spike overlapping peptide pool stimulation. Every receptor here comes from a human donor who received a COVID-19 vaccine.

The chain uses TRBV30 and TRBJ1-2, with 10 bases lining up with TRBD1. V lost 2 bases to trimming and J lost 0 bases; unmatched junction nucleotides: 9. There are 17 residues in the CDR3. CDR1 GTSNPN and CDR2 SVGIG come from the germline V gene (reference sequence). CDR3 loop: CAWSRPGQGSSNYGYTF. In DNA form, the CDR3 reads TGTGCCTGGAGTCGGCCGGGACAGGGGTCCTCTAACTATGGCTACACCTTC.

The CDR3 here is CASSLGGQGNEKLFF. DNA for the CDR3: TGTGCCAGCAGCTTAGGAGGACAGGGGAATGAAAAACTGTTTTTT. The chain combines TRBV7-2 with TRBJ1-4, with 9 bases matching TRBD1. This CDR3 is 15 amino acids long. Germline assignment: CDR1 SGHTA and CDR2 FQGNSA. V trimming: 1 base; J trimming: 5 bases; junction bases outside the gene matches: 2.

The V and J genes are TRBV2 and TRBJ2-7; D is perhaps TRBD2 (7 bases). Germline assignment: CDR1 SNHLY and CDR2 FYNNEI. Trimming shortened V by 7 bases and J by 3 bases, and 16 bases separated the two germline ends. The CDR3 extends over 14 amino acids. This CDR3 is CASTFGGQIYEQYV. The CDR3 DNA is TGTGCCAGCACCTTCGGGGGGCAGATCTACGAGCAGTACGTC.

V is TRBV25-1 and J is TRBJ1-2; no definite D call. Germline CDR1 is MGHDK and CDR2 is SYGVNS. The CDR3 consists of 15 residues. V lost 4 bases and J 4 bases, leaving 16 bases between the germline ends. CDR3: CASSASYSFFYGYTF. The CDR3 DNA is TGTGCCAGCAGTGCATCTTACAGCTTTTTCTATGGCTACACCTTC.

This clone has just a few counts. This rearrangement joins TRBV19 to TRBJ2-1; the D gene is possibly TRBD1 (6 bases). V lost 10 bases and J 5 bases, leaving 21 bases between the germline ends. Per germline, CDR1 LNHDA and CDR2 SQIVND (reference sequence). The CDR3 extends over 15 amino acids. The CDR3 sequence: CATLEQGLGNNEQFF. CDR3 sequence (DNA): TGTGCCACGTTAGAACAGGGCCTTGGGAACAATGAGCAGTTCTTC.

This clone was seen only a few times. Its ends do not fully match the called genes, so a read error is possible. The chain employs TRBV2 and TRBJ1-4, with D uncertain. CDR1 is SNHLY, CDR2 FYNNEI, per germline. This CDR3 has 13 amino acids. The DNA for the CDR3 is TGTGCCGGCAGGTCCGTAGAAAATGAAAAACTGTTTTTT. Amino acids: CAGRSVENEKLFF.

The J gene is TRBJ1-3, the V gene TRBV6-2 or TRBV6-3; no clear D gene. There are 14 residues in the CDR3. Germline lookup yields CDR1 MNHEY and CDR2 SVGEGT. V lost 2 bases, J lost 11 bases, and 16 bases lay in between. The CDR3 protein is CASSYEPLWRAIYF. CDR3 sequence (DNA): TGTGCCAGCAGTTACGAGCCTCTCTGGAGAGCCATATATTTT.

This clone was seen only a few times. This sequence joins TRBV10-3 and TRBJ2-5; D could derive from TRBD1 or TRBD2 (5 bases each). V was shortened by 10 bases and J by 2 bases, with 23 bases between the two germline ends. The CDR3 sequence is 16 residues long. CDR1 and CDR2 (germline): ENHRY, SYGVKD. This CDR3 is CATGGRGPGLQETQYF. The CDR3 DNA reads TGTGCCACCGGCGGTAGGGGACCAGGCCTTCAAGAGACCCAGTACTTC.

The chain is built from TRBV7-2 and TRBJ1-2; D might be TRBD1 (6 bases). The CDR3 runs to 14 residues. V gave up 0 bases and J gave up 8 bases, with 13 bases separating them. The germline V gene encodes CDR1 SGHTA and CDR2 FQGNSA. The CDR3 bases are TGTGCCAGCAGCTTAGCTTCGGGGGCCGGCGGCTACACCTTC. This translates into CASSLASGAGGYTF.

The V gene is TRBV3-1 (or the pseudogene TRBV3-2), the J gene TRBJ2-7; no reliable D call. CDR1 is LGHDT, CDR2 YNNKEL, per germline (reference sequence). The CDR3 has 13 residues. The ends were cut back, 1 base at V and 5 bases at J, with 9 bases in the middle. Here the CDR3 DNA reads TGTGCCAGCAGCCAAGGTCTTTTTCACGAGCAGTACGTC. It yields the protein CASSQGLFHEQYV.

V usage is TRBV18 and J usage is TRBJ2-7, with 7 bases aligning to TRBD2. The CDR3 loop spans 13 amino acids. CDR1 and CDR2 (germline): KGHSH, LQKENI. J was trimmed by 5 bases and V by 5 bases; bases with no gene match: 6. This chain's CDR3 is CASSSTRGNEQYV. The CDR3 coding sequence is TGTGCCAGCTCATCGACGCGGGGGAACGAGCAGTACGTC.

The rearrangement uses TRBV3-1 (or the pseudogene TRBV3-2) and TRBJ2-4, with 7 bases that match TRBD1. The germline V gene has CDR1 LGHDT and CDR2 YNNKEL (reference sequence). V trimming: 4 bases; J trimming: 0 bases; junction bases outside the gene matches: 3. The CDR3 loop spans 15 amino acids. This CDR3 is CASSLTGLAKNIQYF. The DNA for the CDR3 is TGTGCCAGCAGCCTGACAGGGCTAGCCAAAAACATTCAGTACTTC.

This sequence joins TRBV5-5 and TRBJ2-7; the match to TRBD1 covers 7 bases. CDR3 size: 13 residues. Germline CDR1 SGHKS, CDR2 YYEKEE (reference sequence). Trimming took 4 bases from V and 1 from J; bases not matched to a gene: 2. The CDR3 DNA reads TGTGCCAGCAGCGCGACAGGGTCCTACGAGCAGTACGTC. It encodes CASSATGSYEQYV.

This clone has a handful of counts. The chain is built from TRBV2 and TRBJ2-2, with D unresolved. Germline V gene sequence: CDR1 SNHLY, CDR2 FYNNEI. There are 15 residues in the CDR3. With 6 bases removed from V and 1 base from J, the gap between germline ends came to 12 bases. The CDR3 region is CASSEDGQNTGELFF. CDR3 coding DNA: TGTGCCAGCAGCGAGGACGGCCAGAACACCGGGGAGCTGTTTTTT.